The T cell receptor (beta chain) under discussion was sequenced for a study of blood T cell repertoires in COVID-19. As for the study in general: Samples came from the United States, Italy and Spain, spanning acute and convalescent COVID-19.

Germline CDR1 reads SGHDN; CDR2 reads FVKESK. The CDR3 sequence is 13 residues long. The V segment lost 2 bases and the J segment 10 bases; nucleotides outside the gene matches: 4. Original processing methods: Nucleated cell number was recorded as an estimate derived from reference gene primer amplification. TCRdb keeps only in-frame clones here, not all; method: immunoSEQ multiplex PCR. V, J and clone size were drawn from that table, and D and trimming were deduced from the DNA. The data contain approximately 190,000 clones, 70% to 90% of them singletons. The source is a woman aged 40 to 50 who had recovered from COVID-19. The gene calls are TRBV14 and TRBJ1-1, with TRBD1 identical over 10 bases. Sequenced material: peripheral blood. CDR3 protein: CASSQYGQGGAFF. CDR3 nucleotides: TGTGCCAGCAGCCAATACGGACAGGGGGGAGCTTTCTTT.